The 30 T cell receptor beta chains below come from one sample, sequenced in a study of blood T cell repertoires in COVID-19. TCRdb keeps only in-frame clones here, not all; method: immunoSEQ multiplex PCR. The sample yields roughly 140,000 clones, over 70% seen once. What was sequenced was peripheral blood. The receptor set was obtained from a woman aged 60-75 years with acute or convalescent COVID-19.

This rearrangement joins TRBV7-3 to TRBJ2-1, with 11 positions matching TRBD2. J lost 5 bases, V lost 3 bases, and 9 bases had no gene match. CDR1 is SGHTA and CDR2 is FQGTGA in the germline V gene. The CDR3 has 17 amino acids. The CDR3 region is CASSFYPAGLADNEQFF. The CDR3 bases are TGTGCCAGCAGCTTTTACCCCGCGGGACTAGCGGACAATGAGCAGTTCTTC.

This clone occurred once. The chain uses TRBV9 and TRBJ2-3; 10 bases match TRBD2. The CDR3 runs to 16 residues. Trimming cost V 5 bases and J 6 bases; bases outside gene matches: 12. Germline CDR1 reads SGDLS; CDR2 reads YYNGEE. CDR3 sequence (DNA): TGTGCCAGCAGTCTCGCGCCAGCGGGAGGGGCCGATACGCAGTATTTT. This gives the protein CASSLAPAGGADTQYF.

This chain links TRBV7-2 with TRBJ1-1; no reliable D call. The V gene's germline CDR1 is SGHTA and CDR2 FQGNSA. The V and J ends lost 1 base and 1 base respectively, with 10 bases between them. CDR3 size: 15 residues. CDR3 sequence (DNA): TGTGCCAGCAGCTTAGTTGGACTTTCGAACACTGAAGCTTTCTTT. It codes for CASSLVGLSNTEAFF.

Only one count was recorded for this clone. The V gene is TRBV28, the J gene TRBJ2-3; tentatively, D is TRBD2 (6 bases). Between the trimmed V and J ends, which lost 7 bases and 2 bases, there was a span of 16 bases. In germline, CDR1 is MDHEN, CDR2 SYDVKM. CDR3 length: 15 residues. CDR3 nucleotide sequence: TGTGCCAGCACCCCGCGTTGGGACTTCACAGATACGCAGTATTTT. This translates into CASTPRWDFTDTQYF.

The chain recombines TRBV28 with TRBJ1-5, with D possibly TRBD1 on 5 matching bases. V shed 5 bases and J shed 0 bases, with 8 bases lying between them. The CDR3 has 14 residues. The germline CDR1 and CDR2 sequences are MDHEN and SYDVKM. The CDR3 loop reads CASSPGLSNQPQHF. The CDR3 DNA reads TGTGCCAGCAGTCCGGGACTTAGCAATCAGCCCCAGCATTTT.

The V call is TRBV10-3, the J call TRBJ2-1, with TRBD2 identical over 9 bases. The germline gives CDR1 ENHRY, CDR2 SYGVKD. The CDR3 has 14 residues. Losses at the gene ends were 6 bases for V and 6 bases for J; bases not matched to a gene: 6. The CDR3 DNA sequence: TGTGCCATCAGGCGGGCTAGCGGGGTCAATGAGCAGTTCTTC. This gives the protein CAIRRASGVNEQFF.

This clone was seen only once. The chain combines TRBV6-1 with TRBJ2-7; a possible D gene is TRBD1 (6 bases). V was clipped by 2 bases and J by 3 bases, with 14 bases between them. Looked up from germline, CDR1 is MNHNS and CDR2 is SASEGT. The CDR3 runs to 15 residues. This chain's CDR3 is CASSEKQGRYYEQYF. In DNA form, the CDR3 reads TGTGCCAGCAGTGAAAAACAGGGTCGGTACTACGAGCAGTACTTC.

V gene TRBV6-5 combines with J gene TRBJ2-1; 7 nucleotides agree with TRBD2. Germline V gene lookup returns CDR1 MNHEY and CDR2 SVGAGI. The CDR3 is 14 amino acids. V lost 5 bases and J lost 3; bases outside the gene matches: 4. The CDR3, as DNA: TGTGCCAGCAGTCCGACTAGCCTCTACAATGAGCAGTTCTTC. Translated: CASSPTSLYNEQFF.

This sequence joins TRBV27 and TRBJ2-5; D possibly corresponds to TRBD2 (6 bases). Trimming left V 6 bases short and J 3 bases short, with 23 bases between. This CDR3 has 17 residues. Germline V gene sequence: CDR1 MNHEY, CDR2 SMNVEV (reference sequence). In nucleotides, the CDR3 is TGTGCCAGCAGCCGTTTAGGCGCCGGGACGGGAGAAGAGACCCAGTACTTC. Its protein product is CASSRLGAGTGEETQYF.

The chain joins TRBV24-1 to TRBJ1-2; D not certain. The CDR3 runs 14 residues. Germline CDR1 is KGHDR and CDR2 is SFDVKD. With 2 bases removed from V and 2 bases from J, the gap between germline ends came to 8 bases. The chain's CDR3 is CATSDSGRNYGYTF. DNA for the CDR3: TGTGCCACCAGTGATTCCGGCAGGAACTATGGCTACACCTTC.

CDR3 residues: CASSLRDSRDEQYF. Here the CDR3 DNA reads TGCGCCAGCAGCCTCCGGGACTCGCGGGACGAGCAGTACTTC. This chain links TRBV5-1 with TRBJ2-7; D might be TRBD2 (6 bases). CDR3 length equals 14 residues. Germline-derived CDR1 and CDR2 are SGHRS and YFSETQ. Trimming took off 4 bases at V and 5 bases at J, with 16 bases between the two ends.

The CDR3 reads CASSPPVGLNIQYF. The CDR3 nucleotides are TGTGCCAGCAGCCCCCCCGTGGGGCTAAACATTCAGTACTTC. This chain joins TRBV9 and TRBJ2-4, with D possibly being TRBD1 (5 bases). This CDR3 spans 14 amino acids. The V and J ends lost 4 bases and 6 bases respectively, with 14 bases between them. CDR1 SGDLS and CDR2 YYNGEE come from the germline V gene.

The chain recombines TRBV11-2 with TRBJ2-5; D is ambiguous. This CDR3 region has 14 residues. Trimming removed 5 bases at V and 1 base at J, with 11 bases between. Germline values: CDR1 SGHAT, CDR2 FQNNGV. The chain's CDR3 is CASSRRWAQETQYF. Written as DNA, the CDR3 is TGTGCCAGCAGCCGTCGGTGGGCCCAAGAGACCCAGTACTTC.

V gene TRBV12-3 or TRBV12-4 combines with J gene TRBJ2-7; TRBD2 matches at 9 bases. The CDR3 spans 13 residues. V dropped 5 bases and J dropped 3; count of bases not matched to a gene: 2. The CDR3 sequence: CASSETSGYEQYF. CDR3 nucleotides: TGTGCCAGCAGTGAGACTAGCGGCTACGAGCAGTACTTC.

This rearrangement joins TRBV3-1 (or the pseudogene TRBV3-2) to TRBJ2-1; 11 bases agree with TRBD2. J was trimmed by 6 bases and V by 0 bases; bases with no gene match: 16. This CDR3 contains 20 residues. Germline lookup yields CDR1 LGHDT and CDR2 YNNKEL (reference sequence). CDR3 sequence: CASSQDPPSGRILGSNEQFF. Written as DNA, the CDR3 is TGTGCCAGCAGCCAAGATCCCCCTAGCGGGAGGATTCTTGGCTCCAATGAGCAGTTCTTC.

The rearrangement uses TRBV3-1 (or the pseudogene TRBV3-2) and TRBJ2-3; 7 nucleotides align to TRBD2. The CDR3 is 15 residues long. Germline values: CDR1 LGHDT, CDR2 YNNKEL (reference sequence). Trimming took 2 bases from V and 5 from J; bases not matched to a gene: 7. This CDR3 is CASSQIAGVIDTQYF. Written as DNA, the CDR3 is TGTGCCAGCAGCCAAATTGCGGGAGTTATAGATACGCAGTATTTT.

The chain is built from TRBV30 and TRBJ2-7, with 8 positions matching TRBD1. CDR1 and CDR2 (germline): GTSNPN, SVGIG (reference sequence). This CDR3 is built from 15 residues. The V segment lost 1 base and the J segment 0 bases; nucleotides outside the gene matches: 5. The CDR3 protein is CAWSGYRGSSYEQYF. The DNA for the CDR3 is TGTGCCTGGAGTGGCTACAGGGGGAGCTCCTACGAGCAGTACTTC.

This clone was found once. DNA of the CDR3: TGTGCCAGCTCACCCCTTGGAGGGATGGCCCTCCGTCAGCCCCAGCATTTT. Translated, it gives CASSPLGGMALRQPQHF. This chain links TRBV18 with TRBJ1-5; D gene unclear. Trimming removed 3 bases from V and 6 bases from J, with 21 bases in between. There are 17 residues in the CDR3. CDR1 is KGHSH and CDR2 is LQKENI in the germline V gene.

The chain recombines TRBV11-2 with TRBJ2-1; perhaps TRBD1 as D (6 bases). Germline assignment: CDR1 SGHAT and CDR2 FQNNGV. V gave up 2 bases and J gave up 9 bases, with 17 bases separating them. The CDR3 length is 15 residues. The CDR3 sequence: CASSLKRAGTSEQFF. For the CDR3, the DNA is TGTGCCAGCAGCTTAAAGAGAGCCGGGACAAGTGAGCAGTTCTTC.

This chain connects TRBV5-1 to TRBJ1-3; 7 nucleotides line up with TRBD1. Germline-derived CDR1 and CDR2 are SGHRS and YFSETQ. Trimming took 4 bases from V and 3 from J; bases not matched to a gene: 10. The CDR3 is 16 amino acids. The CDR3 protein is CASSPGDRELGNTIYF. CDR3 coding DNA: TGCGCCAGCAGCCCGGGAGACAGGGAACTTGGAAACACCATATATTTT.

V gene TRBV30 combines with J gene TRBJ1-4; weak D call: TRBD1 (6 bases). Per the germline V gene, CDR1 is GTSNPN and CDR2 is SVGIG (reference sequence). The V end lost 2 bases, the J end lost 12 bases, and 13 bases lay between the germline ends. CDR3 length: 12 amino acids. The CDR3 protein is CAWSRDKGELFF. The CDR3 DNA is TGTGCCTGGAGTCGGGACAAGGGGGAACTGTTTTTT.

The rearrangement uses TRBV19 and TRBJ2-3; 9 nucleotides match TRBD2. The CDR3 extends over 15 amino acids. Germline trimming cut 3 bases from V and 10 bases from J; bases unmatched to any gene: 11. The V gene's germline CDR1 is LNHDA and CDR2 SQIVND (reference sequence). CDR3 residues: CASSMAAGGSVAQYF. The CDR3 DNA reads TGTGCCAGTAGTATGGCGGCGGGAGGGTCGGTCGCGCAGTATTTT. The whole variable domain, filled in from reference TRBV19 and TRBJ2-3, reads DGGITQSPKYLFRKEGQNVTLSCEQNLNHDAMYWYRQDPGQGLRLIYYSQIVNDFQKGDIAEGYSVSREKKESFPLTVTSAQKNPTAFYLCASSMAAGGSVAQYFGPGTRLTVL.

The chain links TRBV10-3 to TRBJ2-7; 9 bases match TRBD1. J lost 9 bases, V lost 1 base, and 7 bases had no gene match. The CDR3 has 14 amino acids. Germline values: CDR1 ENHRY, CDR2 SYGVKD. The CDR3 nucleotides read TGTGCCATCAGTGAGTACAATGACAGGGGGATGCAGTACTTC. It encodes CAISEYNDRGMQYF.

The chain combines TRBV27 with TRBJ1-6; 10 nucleotides match TRBD1. Germline lookup yields CDR1 MNHEY and CDR2 SMNVEV (reference sequence). V gave up 4 bases and J gave up 11 bases; unmatched junction bases: 5. CDR3 length: 14 amino acids. This chain's CDR3 is CASSYAGQGTPLHF. The CDR3 coding sequence is TGTGCCAGCAGTTATGCGGGACAGGGGACACCCCTCCACTTT.

J is TRBJ2-7 and V is TRBV15; D unclear. The V and J ends lost 0 bases and 1 base respectively, with 7 bases between them. This CDR3 is built from 14 residues. Germline lookup yields CDR1 LNHNV and CDR2 YYDKDF (reference sequence). The CDR3 here is CATSRETRSYEQYF. The DNA for the CDR3 is TGTGCCACCAGCAGAGAGACTCGTTCCTACGAGCAGTACTTC.

V and J are TRBV6-5 and TRBJ2-3; 7 nucleotides line up with TRBD2. Germline trimming cut 5 bases from V and 5 bases from J; bases unmatched to any gene: 10. The germline CDR1 and CDR2 sequences are MNHEY and SVGAGI. This CDR3 contains 15 residues. This chain's CDR3 is CASSRVAGRVDTQYF. The CDR3 DNA sequence: TGTGCCAGCAGTCGCGTTGCGGGGAGGGTAGATACGCAGTATTTT.

Only one count was recorded for this clone. The chain has TRBV6-1 and TRBJ1-1; 9 bases fit TRBD1. Trimming removed 6 bases from V and 10 bases from J; junction bases left unmatched: 3. CDR1 and CDR2 (germline): MNHNS, SASEGT. CDR3 length equals 11 residues. The CDR3 bases are TGTGCCAGCAGGACAGGGGGAGCAGCTTTCTTT. This codes for CASRTGGAAFF.

The chain joins TRBV4-1 to TRBJ1-1, with a tentative D call TRBD1 (5 bases). Germline loops: CDR1 MGHRA, CDR2 YSYEKL. V lost 0 bases, J lost 9 bases, and 11 bases lay in between. The CDR3 spans 13 residues. Here the CDR3 DNA reads TGCGCCAGCAGCCAAGAAGGGGCACTAAAAGCTTTCTTT. It is translated as CASSQEGALKAFF.

This clone turned up a few times. This chain connects TRBV7-9 to TRBJ1-2; D remains ambiguous. CDR3 length: 12 residues. V was clipped by 1 base and J by 11 bases, with 11 bases between them. The germline gives CDR1 SEHNR, CDR2 FQNEAQ (reference sequence). The CDR3 DNA reads as TGTGCCAGCAGCTTAGATGACGGAGTTTACACCTTC. Translating it yields CASSLDDGVYTF.

V and J are TRBV19 and TRBJ1-1, with a possible D match to TRBD1 (6 bases). Between the trimmed V and J ends, which lost 6 bases and 3 bases, there was a span of 29 bases. The V gene's germline CDR1 is LNHDA and CDR2 SQIVND (reference sequence). The CDR3 consists of 19 residues. The chain's CDR3 is CASSVIWTDYSIRDTEAFF. The CDR3 coding sequence is TGTGCCAGTAGCGTCATCTGGACAGACTATTCAATCAGGGACACTGAAGCTTTCTTT.